A single sample gave rise to the 27 T cell receptor beta chains below, sequenced in a study of yellow fever vaccine responses in identical twins (dated by TCRdb to the late 2010s). Libraries were made using RT-PCR. The sequencer listed for this sample is Illumina HiSeq 2500. TCRdb reworked the public reads: Q25 trimming with fastp, MiXCR clone assembly, productive beta chains retained. Rows are combined by CDR3 protein, so each entry shows the most common genes and DNA. Counted in this sample were 4,000 to 6,000 distinct CDR3 sequences; about nine tenths of them appeared once. Of the sample, under 2% falls within the top ten clones. The sample here was T cells from blood (PBMCs), unsorted or a sorted subset (not recorded which), taken before or after yellow fever vaccination (not recorded which). The receptors were gathered from a woman aged 18 to 35 who received the yellow fever vaccine. Donor details come from another sample of the same person, matched by shared clones.

This chain links TRBV2 with TRBJ1-5, with D tentatively TRBD1 (6 bases). V lost 5 bases to trimming and J lost 5 bases, with 19 bases between them. Germline V CDR1 and CDR2: SNHLY, FYNNEI. This CDR3 spans 16 amino acids. CDR3 region: CASSPDSTGKDQPQHF. The CDR3 DNA follows: TGTGCCAGCAGTCCAGATTCGACAGGAAAGGATCAGCCCCAGCATTTT.

The V and J genes are TRBV7-9 and TRBJ2-7; no clear D. The CDR3 is made up of 11 amino acids. Germline V lookup: CDR1 SEHNR, CDR2 FQNEAQ (reference sequence). V lost 3 bases to trimming and J lost 3 bases, with 3 bases between them. CDR3 sequence reads: CASSFDYEQYF. DNA of the CDR3: TGTGCCAGCAGCTTTGACTACGAGCAGTACTTC.

The J gene is TRBJ2-3, the V gene TRBV20-1; a weak D match, TRBD1 (7 bases). The V gene's germline CDR1 is DFQATT and CDR2 SNEGSKA (reference sequence). CDR3 length equals 15 residues. Between the trimmed V and J ends, which lost 4 bases and 0 bases, there was a span of 14 bases. The CDR3 DNA sequence: TGCAGTGCTATCAGGGGGGCGGAAAGCACAGATACGCAGTATTTT. Translation gives CSAIRGAESTDTQYF.

This clonotype came up a few times. This chain links TRBV11-2 with TRBJ2-3, with D unresolved. Germline loops: CDR1 SGHAT, CDR2 FQNNGV. The CDR3 length is 15 residues. V was cut by 3 bases and J by 2 bases, with 12 bases left in between. In nucleotides, the CDR3 is TGTGCCAGCAGCTTTTCTACCCTGCTCACAGATACGCAGTATTTT. It specifies CASSFSTLLTDTQYF.

The chain employs TRBV5-1 and TRBJ2-3, with a possible D match to TRBD2 (6 bases). The CDR3 contains 15 residues. Germline V lookup: CDR1 SGHRS, CDR2 YFSETQ. V lost 5 bases and J lost 3, with 16 bases in between. CDR3 region: CASSMGTSFTDTQYF. The CDR3 DNA sequence: TGCGCCAGCAGTATGGGAACTAGCTTTACAGATACGCAGTATTTT. Complete variable domain (other parts from reference TRBV5-1 and TRBJ2-3): KAGVTQTPRYLIKTRGQQVTLSCSPISGHRSVSWYQQTPGQGLQFLFEYFSETQRNKGNFPGRFSGRQFSNSRSEMNVSTLELGDSALYLCASSMGTSFTDTQYFGPGTRLTVL.

In its sample, this clonotype was seen a few times. The J gene is TRBJ2-7, the V gene TRBV11-3; possible D gene TRBD2, 6 bases. The V end was cut by 5 bases, the J end by 3 bases, with 14 bases between. CDR3 size: 14 residues. CDR1 is SGHNT and CDR2 is YENEEA in the germline V gene. The CDR3 region is CASSPWRALYEQYF. As DNA, the CDR3 is TGTGCCAGCAGCCCTTGGAGGGCCCTCTACGAGCAGTACTTC.

This chain links TRBV5-4 with TRBJ1-6, with TRBD1 matching 7 bases. The CDR3 loop spans 15 amino acids. From germline, CDR1 is SGHNT and CDR2 YYREEE (reference sequence). The trim removed 0 bases at V and 8 bases at J, leaving 5 bases unmatched. The CDR3, as DNA: TGTGCCAGCAGCTTGGGGCAGGGGGACTATTCACCCCTCCACTTT. It codes for CASSLGQGDYSPLHF.

This clonotype was detected once. V is TRBV2 and J is TRBJ2-3, with D unresolved. V lost 6 bases, J lost 4 bases, and 8 bases lay in between. The CDR3 is made up of 12 amino acids. Germline V gives CDR1 SNHLY, CDR2 FYNNEI. The CDR3 DNA reads as TGTGCCAGCAGCAAGGTTGCAGATACGCAGTATTTT. This sequence encodes CASSKVADTQYF.

This chain links TRBV11-3 with TRBJ2-7; D remains ambiguous. CDR1 and CDR2 (germline): SGHNT, YENEEA. The CDR3 consists of 12 residues. Trimming removed 1 base at V and 5 bases at J, with 6 bases between. The CDR3 protein is CASSLGFHEQYF. CDR3 nucleotides: TGTGCCAGCAGCTTAGGGTTCCACGAGCAGTACTTC.

A single count supports this clonotype. The genes are TRBV10-3 and TRBJ2-1; perhaps TRBD1 as D (7 bases). From germline, CDR1 is ENHRY and CDR2 SYGVKD. V was pared by 4 bases and J by 3 bases, with 19 bases between. The CDR3 is 17 amino acids. CDR3 region: CAISGRGGGTGYNEQFF. The CDR3 coding sequence is TGTGCCATCAGTGGTAGAGGGGGCGGGACGGGCTACAATGAGCAGTTCTTC.

This clonotype occurred a few times. The rearrangement links TRBV20-1 to TRBJ2-7, with 9 bases aligning to TRBD2. The CDR3 is 17 residues long. The junction had 14 bases not matched to a gene; V was cut back by 1 base and J by 4 bases. The V gene's germline CDR1 is DFQATT and CDR2 SNEGSKA (reference sequence). Here the CDR3 reads CSARGREANSGSYEQYF. DNA for the CDR3: TGCAGTGCTAGAGGACGAGAAGCGAATAGCGGGAGTTACGAGCAGTACTTC.

The DNA for the CDR3 is TGTGCCAGCAGCTTGGGCAGTTTACAGTTCACAGATACGCAGTATTTT. Translated, it gives CASSLGSLQFTDTQYF. The chain combines TRBV5-4 with TRBJ2-3; unclear D gene. This CDR3 spans 16 amino acids. Germline CDR1 SGHNT, CDR2 YYREEE (reference sequence). The V gene lost 0 bases and the J gene lost 2 bases, with 13 bases spanning the gap.

The V call is TRBV29-1, the J call TRBJ2-7; D is undetermined. V dropped 4 bases and J dropped 0 bases, with 7 bases sitting between them. The CDR3 has 12 residues. Germline V gene lookup returns CDR1 SQVTM and CDR2 ANQGSEA. The CDR3: CSVADGSYEQYF. The CDR3 DNA reads TGCAGCGTTGCGGACGGCTCCTACGAGCAGTACTTC.

The chain couples TRBV12-3 or TRBV12-4 to TRBJ2-1, with a tentative D call TRBD1 (6 bases). The CDR3 is made up of 15 amino acids. V dropped 5 bases and J dropped 1 base, with 12 bases sitting between them. In nucleotides, the CDR3 is TGTGCCAGCAGTACCACAGGGAATTCCTACAATGAGCAGTTCTTC. Translating gives CASSTTGNSYNEQFF.

The table lists this clonotype with a count of one. The chain uses TRBV12-3 or TRBV12-4 and TRBJ2-3; the D is unclear. The CDR3 has 13 amino acids. Trimming stripped 5 bases from V and 2 bases from J, with 8 bases between. CDR3 in amino acids: CASSLEVTDTQYF. The CDR3 nucleotides read TGTGCCAGCAGTCTAGAGGTCACAGATACGCAGTATTTT.

The V call is TRBV23-1, the J call TRBJ1-1; D is unresolved. TRBV23-1 is treated as an ORF (open reading frame) with a function not yet certain. The length of the CDR3 is 14 residues. The V gene lost 0 bases and the J gene lost 6 bases, with 11 bases spanning the gap. CDR3 in amino acids: CASSQSCWAPEAFF. The CDR3 nucleotides are TGCGCCAGCAGTCAATCTTGCTGGGCCCCTGAAGCTTTCTTT.

The chain recombines TRBV2 with TRBJ2-2; 10 bases agree with TRBD2. V lost 3 bases, J lost 1 base, and 2 bases stayed unmatched. The CDR3 extends over 16 amino acids. Per the germline V gene, CDR1 is SNHLY and CDR2 is FYNNEI. The CDR3 DNA reads TGTGCCAGCAGTGACCCTAGCGGGAGGAACACCGGGGAGCTGTTTTTT. Its translation: CASSDPSGRNTGELFF.

There are a few counts of this clonotype. V usage is TRBV29-1 and J usage is TRBJ1-3; 7 bases fit TRBD1. V was clipped by 6 bases and J by 3 bases; unmatched bases: 8. Germline V CDR1 and CDR2: SQVTM, ANQGSEA. CDR3 length: 14 residues. The CDR3 reads CSVLRRDSGNTIYF. CDR3 bases: TGCAGCGTCCTGAGGCGGGACAGTGGAAACACCATATATTTT.

The chain employs TRBV7-3 and TRBJ2-1; D uncertain. Germline assignment: CDR1 SGHTA and CDR2 FQGTGA. The length of the CDR3 is 11 residues. Trimming removed 1 base from V and 7 bases from J, with 2 bases in between. The CDR3 sequence is CASSLINEQFF. For the CDR3, the DNA is TGTGCCAGCAGCTTAATAAATGAGCAGTTCTTC.

The V gene is TRBV6-1, the J gene TRBJ1-3, with unresolved D. V was trimmed by 8 bases and J by 0 bases, leaving 14 bases between them. Per the germline V gene, CDR1 is MNHNS and CDR2 is SASEGT. The CDR3 consists of 15 residues. Here the CDR3 DNA reads TGTGCCAGCTCCCGCGGGGATACCTCTGGAAACACCATATATTTT. It yields the protein CASSRGDTSGNTIYF.

The chain employs TRBV4-1 and TRBJ1-6, with 11 bases fitting TRBD1. Trimming cost V 3 bases and J 10 bases; bases outside gene matches: 8. Germline lookup yields CDR1 MGHRA and CDR2 YSYEKL. This CDR3 contains 16 residues. The CDR3 DNA reads as TGCGCCAGCAGCCAGGGCCCGGGACAGGGGGAATCACCCCTCCACTTT. This encodes CASSQGPGQGESPLHF.

This clonotype was picked up one time. The chain combines TRBV11-1 with TRBJ2-7; 8 nucleotides match TRBD1. Germline loops: CDR1 SGHAT, CDR2 FQDESV (reference sequence). This CDR3 is 13 amino acids long. The trim removed 4 bases at V and 7 bases at J, leaving 6 bases unmatched. The CDR3, as DNA: TGTGCCAGCAGCTACCGGACAGGGATGGAGCAGTACTTC. This sequence encodes CASSYRTGMEQYF.

The chain recombines TRBV11-1 with TRBJ2-1; 8 nucleotides match TRBD2. The trim removed 1 base at V and 5 bases at J, leaving 10 bases unmatched. The CDR3 consists of 17 residues. Germline values: CDR1 SGHAT, CDR2 FQDESV (reference sequence). Here the CDR3 DNA reads TGTGCCAGCAGCTTAGTGGGGACGGGGGGGCTCCACAATGAGCAGTTCTTC. This sequence encodes CASSLVGTGGLHNEQFF.

The V and J genes are TRBV18 and TRBJ2-7; TRBD1 aligns across 9 bases. The CDR3 is 15 residues long. With V trimmed by 1 base and J by 1 base, 2 bases remained unmatched. CDR1 and CDR2 (germline): KGHSH, LQKENI. CDR3 sequence (DNA): TGTGCCAGCTCACCACGTGGGACAGGGTCCTACGAGCAGTACTTC. Residues: CASSPRGTGSYEQYF.

This chain joins TRBV20-1 and TRBJ2-1, with 8 bases aligning to TRBD2. This CDR3 is built from 15 residues. The V and J ends lost 1 base and 4 bases, in that order; junction bases with no gene match: 6. Germline lookup yields CDR1 DFQATT and CDR2 SNEGSKA (reference sequence). This CDR3 is CSARVFSGGYNEQFF. Written as DNA, the CDR3 is TGCAGTGCTAGAGTGTTCAGCGGGGGTTACAATGAGCAGTTCTTC.

V gene TRBV5-1 combines with J gene TRBJ1-5, with TRBD1 matching over 11 bases. V lost 4 bases, J lost 6 bases, and 6 bases stayed unmatched. This CDR3 region has 15 residues. The germline CDR1 and CDR2 sequences are SGHRS and YFSETQ. CDR3 in amino acids: CASSPGQGASQPQHF. CDR3 sequence (DNA): TGCGCCAGCAGCCCCGGACAGGGGGCGAGTCAGCCCCAGCATTTT.

This chain connects TRBV5-5 to TRBJ1-1; possible D gene TRBD1, 5 bases. Deletions cut 2 bases from V and 4 bases from J, with 9 bases between. The CDR3 contains 13 residues. Looked up from germline, CDR1 is SGHKS and CDR2 is YYEKEE (reference sequence). The CDR3 coding sequence is TGTGCCAGCAGCTTTGACAGATTCACTGAAGCTTTCTTT. It translates to CASSFDRFTEAFF.